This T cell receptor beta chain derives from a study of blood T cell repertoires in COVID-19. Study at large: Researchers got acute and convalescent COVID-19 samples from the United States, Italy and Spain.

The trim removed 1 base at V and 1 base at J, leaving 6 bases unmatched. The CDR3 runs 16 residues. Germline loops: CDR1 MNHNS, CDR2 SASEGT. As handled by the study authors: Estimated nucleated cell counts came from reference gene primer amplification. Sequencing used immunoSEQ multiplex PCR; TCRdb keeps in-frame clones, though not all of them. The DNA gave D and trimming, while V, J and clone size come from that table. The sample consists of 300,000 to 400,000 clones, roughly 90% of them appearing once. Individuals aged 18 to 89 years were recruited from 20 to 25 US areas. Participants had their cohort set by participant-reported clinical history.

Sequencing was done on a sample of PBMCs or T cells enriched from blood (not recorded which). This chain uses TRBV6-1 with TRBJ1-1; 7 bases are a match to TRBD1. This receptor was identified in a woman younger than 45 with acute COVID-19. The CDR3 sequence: CASSEDKGGKNTEAFF. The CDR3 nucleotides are TGTGCCAGCAGTGAAGACAAAGGGGGCAAGAACACTGAAGCTTTCTTT.